This is a list of T cell receptor beta chains from one sample in a study of neoadjuvant nivolumab and ipilimumab in lung cancer. Assay used: immunoSEQ multiplex PCR; TCRdb lists only in-frame clones, some missing. The repertoire consists of some 18,000 clones, with 76% occurring once and the leading ten covering roughly 7%. The starting material was tumor tissue, obtained after neoadjuvant nivolumab, alone or with ipilimumab, at or shortly before surgery. The receptors shown here come from an adult with non-small cell lung cancer. The CDR3 runs from the conserved cysteine through the conserved F or W. A D gene is named only where the DNA matches it firmly. Rows may omit the clone size; those that give it use once, few, many or a size class.

once TRBJ1-1 - TRBV6-1 CASSEAVGGNEAFF TGTGCCAGCAGTGAAGCAGTAGGGGGTAACGAAGCTTTCTTT
- TRBJ2-1 TRBD2 TRBV19 CASSRGGLAGGGNEQFF TGTGCCAGTAGTAGAGGGGGACTAGCGGGAGGCGGTAATGAGCAGTTCTTC
- TRBJ2-1 - TRBV5-4 CASSLAARTNNEQFF TGTGCCAGCAGCTTGGCAGCCAGAACTAACAATGAGCAGTTCTTC
few TRBJ2-7 - TRBV11-2 CASSLRSGHGYEQYF TGTGCCAGCAGCTTAAGGTCGGGACACGGCTACGAGCAGTACTTC
- TRBJ2-1 TRBD2 TRBV6-1 CASSEVMGLAGGGNEQFF TGTGCCAGCAGTGAAGTTATGGGACTGGCGGGAGGGGGCAATGAGCAGTTCTTC
- TRBJ2-3 TRBD2 TRBV7-9 CASSSRRGAASGTDTQYF TGTGCCAGCAGCTCACGTAGGGGCGCGGCTAGCGGGACCGATACGCAGTATTTT
few TRBJ2-1 TRBD2 TRBV4-1 CASSHAGVNNEQFF TGCGCCAGCAGCCACGCGGGGGTGAACAATGAGCAGTTCTTC
- TRBJ1-2 - TRBV9 CASSGRTGAGNYGYTF TGTGCCAGCAGCGGCCGGACCGGGGCGGGTAACTATGGCTACACCTTC
- TRBJ1-5 TRBD1 TRBV19 CASSIGTGGGQPQHF TGTGCCAGTAGTATTGGGACAGGAGGGGGACAGCCCCAGCATTTT
- TRBJ2-5 TRBD2 TRBV29-1 CSVESSGRAQETQYF TGCAGCGTTGAGTCTAGCGGGAGAGCCCAAGAGACCCAGTACTTC
- TRBJ1-1 - TRBV29-1 CSVRAAGNTEAFF TGCAGCGTTCGGGCCGCGGGGAACACTGAAGCTTTCTTT
- TRBJ2-7 TRBD2 TRBV5-6 CASSLGAGGYEQYF TGTGCCAGCAGCTTGGGAGCGGGAGGTTACGAGCAGTACTTC
- TRBJ2-7 - TRBV5-4 CASSFGGPTSYEQYF TGTGCCAGCAGCTTCGGGGGGCCGACCTCCTACGAGCAGTACTTC
- TRBJ1-5 - TRBV6-4 CASSQTLNRHQPQHF TGTGCCAGCAGTCAAACATTAAACAGGCATCAGCCCCAGCATTTT
- TRBJ1-4 TRBD1 TRBV7-2 CASSLNRGRNEKLFF TGTGCCAGCAGCCTCAACAGGGGGCGAAATGAAAAACTGTTTTTT
- TRBJ2-7 TRBD1 TRBV5-1 CASTGDRARGQYF TGCGCCAGCACCGGGGACAGGGCAAGAGGGCAGTACTTC
- TRBJ2-3 TRBD2 TRBV9 CASSVPRPLAASTDTQYF TGTGCCAGCAGCGTCCCACGCCCGCTAGCGGCTAGCACAGATACGCAGTATTTT
- TRBJ2-7 TRBD1 TRBV30 CAWKTIDRVDEQYF TGTGCCTGGAAGACAATTGACAGGGTAGACGAGCAGTACTTC
- TRBJ1-2 TRBD1 TRBV5-1 CASSLGQPDRAHGYTF TGCGCCAGCAGCTTGGGCCAACCCGACAGGGCCCATGGCTACACCTTC
- TRBJ2-7 TRBD1 TRBV4-3 CASSLTLGPGQGTTRVQYF TGCGCCAGCAGCCTCACACTCGGGCCGGGACAGGGGACCACCCGAGTGCAGTACTTC
- TRBJ2-3 TRBD2 TRBV9 CASSARTSGRLTDTQYF TGTGCCAGCAGCGCCCGGACTAGCGGGAGACTCACAGATACGCAGTATTTT
- TRBJ2-3 TRBD2 TRBV4-1 CASSQDFRSSGSPDTQYF TGCGCCAGCAGCCAAGATTTTAGGTCTAGCGGGAGCCCAGATACGCAGTATTTT
few TRBJ1-1 - TRBV6-6 CASSYSKGPGNTEAFF TGTGCCAGCAGTTACTCGAAGGGGCCTGGTAACACTGAAGCTTTCTTT
- TRBJ1-1 - TRBV7-9 CASSWRGGRGTEAFF TGTGCCAGCAGCTGGCGGGGCGGCAGGGGCACTGAAGCTTTCTTT
- TRBJ2-1 TRBD1 TRBV30 CASDRGYNEQFF TGTGCTAGTGACAGGGGCTACAATGAGCAGTTCTTC
- TRBJ2-3 - TRBV6-1 CASIWAGDMQYF TGTGCCAGCATATGGGCAGGAGATATGCAGTATTTT
- TRBJ2-7 TRBD2 TRBV10-3 CAISEPGGSGRPYEQYF TGTGCCATCAGTGAGCCCGGGGGTAGCGGGAGACCGTACGAGCAGTACTTC
- TRBJ2-5 - TRBV5-6 CASSQSNTQETQYF TGTGCCAGCAGCCAAAGTAACACCCAAGAGACCCAGTACTTC
- TRBJ2-1 - TRBV7-9 CASSHRAGHSYNEQFF TGTGCCAGCAGCCACCGAGCGGGACACTCCTACAATGAGCAGTTCTTC
once TRBJ1-4 TRBD1 TRBV6-1 CASSVRQGVSNEKLFF TGTGCCAGCAGTGTCCGACAGGGGGTGTCTAATGAAAAACTGTTTTTT
- TRBJ1-5 - TRBV5-4 CASSLEGQPQHF TGTGCCAGCAGCTTGGAGGGTCAGCCCCAGCATTTT
few TRBJ1-1 - TRBV2 CASSGTDSNTEAFF TGTGCCAGCAGTGGAACAGATTCGAACACTGAAGCTTTCTTT